A single sample gave rise to the 8 T cell receptor beta chains below, sequenced in a study of early stage breast cancer tumors. TCRdb keeps only in-frame clones here, not all; method: immunoSEQ multiplex PCR. The repertoire consists of 50,000 to 65,000 clones, with 85% to 95% occurring once and the leading ten covering approximately 4.7%. The sequencing input was blood. The receptors come from a person between 65 and 79 years old with breast cancer.

This clone was picked up one time. This chain connects TRBV27 to TRBJ2-1, with D tentatively TRBD2 (6 bases). Trimming cost V 3 bases and J 8 bases, with 14 bases left between them. This CDR3 is built from 14 residues. Looked up from germline, CDR1 is MNHEY and CDR2 is SMNVEV (reference sequence). The DNA for the CDR3 is TGTGCCAGCAGTTTGGAGGGCGGTTGGGATGAGCAGTTCTTC. Encoded protein: CASSLEGGWDEQFF.

The chain employs TRBV5-1 and TRBJ1-3; possibly TRBD1 for D (5 bases). V shed 0 bases and J shed 3 bases, with 13 bases lying between them. This CDR3 region has 16 residues. Germline lookup yields CDR1 SGHRS and CDR2 YFSETQ. CDR3 loop: CASSLASGGGGNTIYF. The CDR3 DNA is TGCGCCAGCAGCTTGGCCTCTGGGGGAGGTGGAAACACCATATATTTT.

This sequence joins TRBV7-2 and TRBJ2-2; TRBD2 might be the D (5 bases). V shed 1 base and J shed 1 base, with 10 bases lying between them. The CDR3 extends over 16 amino acids. Per the germline V gene, CDR1 is SGHTA and CDR2 is FQGNSA. The CDR3 reads CASSLEGGLNTGELFF. CDR3 in DNA: TGTGCCAGCAGCTTAGAAGGAGGACTGAACACCGGGGAGCTGTTTTTT. Full variable domain (remainder filled in from reference TRBV7-2 and TRBJ2-2): GAGVSQSPSNKVTEKGKDVELRCDPISGHTALYWYRQSLGQGLEFLIYFQGNSAPDKSGLPSDRFSAERTGGSVSTLTIQRTQQEDSAVYLCASSLEGGLNTGELFFGEGSRLTVL.

This chain links TRBV18 with TRBJ1-1; the D gene is possibly TRBD1 (6 bases). CDR3 length: 15 amino acids. CDR1 is KGHSH, CDR2 LQKENI, per germline. V was shortened by 3 bases and J by 0 bases, with 11 bases between the two germline ends. The CDR3: CASSPTGTLNTEAFF. Written as DNA, the CDR3 is TGTGCCAGCTCACCTACCGGGACATTGAACACTGAAGCTTTCTTT.

The chain has TRBV25-1 and TRBJ1-6; D possibly corresponds to TRBD1 (5 bases). The CDR3 totals 16 residues. CDR1 MGHDK and CDR2 SYGVNS come from the germline V gene. V was shortened by 2 bases and J by 0 bases, with 8 bases between the two germline ends. CDR3 DNA sequence: TGTGCCAGCAGTGAAACAGGATACTCCTATAATTCACCCCTCCACTTT. Residues: CASSETGYSYNSPLHF.

This sequence joins TRBV19 and TRBJ1-2; 10 bases match TRBD1. The CDR3 is 17 residues long. Per the germline V gene, CDR1 is LNHDA and CDR2 is SQIVND (reference sequence). Germline trimming cut 4 bases from V and 2 bases from J; bases unmatched to any gene: 10. The CDR3 nucleotides are TGTGCCAGTAGTACGACCCTTCCGGGACAGGGGAACTATGGCTACACCTTC. Translated, it gives CASSTTLPGQGNYGYTF. The full variable domain, with the rest looked up from reference TRBV19 and TRBJ1-2, is DGGITQSPKYLFRKEGQNVTLSCEQNLNHDAMYWYRQDPGQGLRLIYYSQIVNDFQKGDIAEGYSVSREKKESFPLTVTSAQKNPTAFYLCASSTTLPGQGNYGYTFGSGTRLTVV.

The chain carries TRBV27 and TRBJ1-6; tentative D call: TRBD1 (5 bases). Germline lookup yields CDR1 MNHEY and CDR2 SMNVEV (reference sequence). This CDR3 spans 14 amino acids. Trimming took off 4 bases at V and 10 bases at J, with 14 bases between the two ends. For the CDR3, the DNA is TGTGCCAGCAGTTCTCAATCAGGGTACTCACCCCTCCACTTT. This codes for CASSSQSGYSPLHF.

V gene TRBV4-3 combines with J gene TRBJ1-1, with D perhaps TRBD1 (6 bases). This CDR3 is built from 14 residues. CDR1 and CDR2 from the germline V gene are LGHNA and YSLEER. Trimming pared 2 bases from V and 6 bases from J, leaving 13 bases between. Here the CDR3 DNA reads TGCGCCAGCAGCCAAACAGGGTCTAGGGCTGAAGCTTTCTTT. Amino acids: CASSQTGSRAEAFF.